Listed below are T cell receptor beta chains from one sample, sequenced in a study of cytomegalovirus exposure and HLA in healthy donors. Sequencing was performed with immunoSEQ multiplex PCR; in TCRdb, only in-frame clones are kept and a portion is missing. The repertoire includes 35,000 to 50,000 clones, around 68% of them detected once, and about 4% sits in the top ten. The sample was PBMCs. The receptors here all came from a man aged 40-49 years in good health and CMV-seronegative. The CDR3 runs from the conserved cysteine through the conserved F or W. A D gene is named only where the DNA matches it firmly. Rows give clone size only sometimes, using once, few, many, or a class for an expanded clone.

>.|TRBD1|TRBJ2-7|TRBV7-9
CASSPVRGQAYEQYF
TGTGCCAGCAGCCCAGTCCGGGGACAGGCTTACGAGCAGTACTTC
>few|.|TRBJ2-7|TRBV6-5
CASSLKERVGYEQYF
TGTGCCAGCAGCCTCAAAGAGAGGGTTGGCTACGAGCAGTACTTC
>medium-sized|TRBD1|TRBJ1-2|TRBV30
CAWSAGQGAVGHGYTF
TGTGCCTGGAGTGCTGGACAGGGGGCGGTCGGGCATGGCTACACCTTC
>.|.|TRBJ2-2|TRBV30
CACFDSSNTGELFF
TGTGCCTGTTTCGACAGTTCGAACACCGGGGAGCTGTTTTTT
>.|TRBD1|TRBJ1-6|TRBV27
CASSLGAGGESPLHF
TGTGCCAGCAGTTTAGGTGCAGGGGGCGAATCACCCCTCCACTTT
>.|TRBD2|TRBJ2-4|TRBV7-2
CASSLGTSGVVQYF
TGTGCCAGCAGCTTAGGGACTAGCGGGGTTGTTCAGTACTTC
>.|.|TRBJ2-7|TRBV29-1
CSVDRAGSYEQYF
TGCAGCGTTGACAGGGCAGGCTCCTACGAGCAGTACTTC
>few|.|TRBJ2-3|TRBV6-5
CASSYSGGDADTQYF
TGTGCCAGCAGTTACTCGGGTGGAGACGCAGATACGCAGTATTTT
>.|TRBD1|TRBJ2-7|TRBV18
CASSPRQGTYEQYF
TGTGCCAGCTCACCTCGACAGGGAACCTACGAGCAGTACTTC
>.|.|TRBJ2-5|TRBV2
CASYWGPGETQYF
TGTGCCAGCTACTGGGGGCCTGGGGAGACCCAGTACTTC
>.|TRBD1|TRBJ2-1|TRBV5-1
CASSLRRPGGSYNEQFF
TGCGCCAGCAGCCTCCGACGACCAGGGGGCTCCTACAATGAGCAGTTCTTC
>.|.|TRBJ2-7|TRBV13
CASSWRNSYEQYF
TGTGCCAGCAGCTGGCGAAACAGCTACGAGCAGTACTTC
>few|TRBD1|TRBJ1-6|TRBV2
CASSDTTGDNSPLHF
TGTGCCAGCAGTGATACGACAGGGGATAATTCACCCCTCCACTTT
>.|.|TRBJ1-2|TRBV30
CAWSVSGVNYGYTF
TGTGCCTGGAGTGTTTCCGGGGTCAACTATGGCTACACCTTC
>.|.|TRBJ2-2|TRBV19
CASSIDTDTGELFF
TGTGCCAGTAGTATTGACACGGACACCGGGGAGCTGTTTTTT
>.|TRBD1|TRBJ1-2|TRBV19
CASLQGATGGYTF
TGTGCCAGTTTACAGGGGGCGACTGGGGGCTACACCTTC
>few|TRBD2|TRBJ2-4|TRBV5-4
CASSPVGGGTKNIQYF
TGTGCCAGCAGCCCCGTCGGGGGGGGAACCAAAAACATTCAGTACTTC
>.|.|TRBJ1-6|TRBV28
CASSFYRVNSPLHF
TGTGCCAGCAGTTTTTACAGGGTGAATTCACCCCTCCACTTT
>.|.|TRBJ2-5|TRBV5-1
CASSLGVSETAQETQYF
TGCGCCAGCAGCTTGGGGGTGTCTGAGACAGCCCAAGAGACCCAGTACTTC
>.|.|TRBJ2-7|TRBV18
CASSRRQADHYEQYF
TGTGCCAGCTCACGCCGACAGGCGGACCACTACGAGCAGTACTTC
>.|TRBD1|TRBJ1-2|TRBV5-1
CASSLNRGKTYGYTF
TGCGCCAGCAGCTTGAACAGGGGGAAAACCTATGGCTACACCTTC
>.|.|TRBJ1-1|TRBV29-1
CSVLTRHGLEAFF
TGCAGCGTCCTAACCAGACACGGTCTTGAAGCTTTCTTT
>.|.|TRBJ1-2|TRBV6-1
CASSLPGGGYTF
TGTGCCAGCAGCCTTCCGGGGGGTGGCTACACCTTC
>.|.|TRBJ1-3|TRBV5-4
CASSPTAFSSGNTIYF
TGTGCCAGCAGCCCGACAGCCTTTAGCTCTGGAAACACCATATATTTT
>few|.|TRBJ1-2|TRBV2
CASSYGQSYGYTF
TGTGCCAGCAGTTATGGACAGTCCTATGGCTACACCTTC
>.|TRBD1|TRBJ1-6|TRBV5-1
CASSLAVDRVSPLHF
TGCGCCAGCAGCTTGGCCGTCGACAGGGTTTCACCCCTCCACTTT
>.|TRBD1|TRBJ1-4|TRBV6-5
CASSFDQGANEKLFF
TGTGCCAGCAGTTTCGATCAGGGGGCTAATGAAAAACTGTTTTTT
>.|.|TRBJ1-2|TRBV4-3
CASSQDNDIGYGYTF
TGCGCCAGCAGCCAAGATAACGACATAGGCTATGGCTACACCTTC
>.|.|TRBJ2-2|TRBV7-8
CASSLVSANTGELFF
TGTGCCAGCAGCTTAGTGAGCGCGAACACCGGGGAGCTGTTTTTT
>few|TRBD1|TRBJ1-6|TRBV4-1
CASSLGQAWSYNSPLHF
TGCGCCAGCAGCCTGGGACAGGCCTGGTCCTATAATTCACCCCTCCACTTT
>few|.|TRBJ1-3|TRBV6-5
CASSYSGPSGNTIYF
TGTGCCAGCAGTTACTCGGGCCCCTCTGGAAACACCATATATTTT
>.|TRBD2|TRBJ2-7|TRBV6-5
CASSYSRLAGGYEQYF
TGTGCCAGCAGTTACTCGCGTCTAGCGGGGGGGTACGAGCAGTACTTC
>.|.|TRBJ2-3|TRBV25-1
CASSPGGTDTQYF
TGTGCCAGCAGCCCGGGAGGCACAGATACGCAGTATTTT
>few|.|TRBJ2-5|TRBV27
CASSLTRDQETQYF
TGTGCCAGCAGTTTGACCAGGGACCAAGAGACCCAGTACTTC
>.|.|TRBJ1-1|TRBV5-4
CASSLAPYTEAFF
TGTGCCAGCAGCTTGGCCCCTTACACTGAAGCTTTCTTT
>.|TRBD1|TRBJ2-7|TRBV6-1
CASSGGQGGYEQYF
TGTGCCAGCAGTGGCGGACAGGGGGGGTACGAGCAGTACTTC
>once|.|TRBJ2-5|TRBV7-2
CASSSETGQETQYF
TGTGCCAGCAGCTCGGAGACAGGTCAAGAGACCCAGTACTTC
>.|.|TRBJ1-1|TRBV9
CASSASGVGTEAFF
TGTGCCAGCAGCGCCTCAGGGGTGGGTACTGAAGCTTTCTTT
>.|.|TRBJ2-7|TRBV14
CASSRFFGESYEQYF
TGTGCCAGCAGCCGGTTTTTTGGGGAGTCCTACGAGCAGTACTTC
>.|.|TRBJ1-5|TRBV7-2
CASSPREAMGQPQHF
TGTGCCAGCAGCCCCCGGGAGGCGATGGGTCAGCCCCAGCATTTT
>.|TRBD1|TRBJ2-7|TRBV6-5
CASSSLRDRIYEQYF
TGTGCCAGCAGTTCCCTCCGGGACAGGATCTACGAGCAGTACTTC
>.|.|TRBJ1-6|TRBV6-5
CASSLSYNSPLHF
TGTGCCAGCAGTCTCTCCTATAATTCACCCCTCCACTTT
>.|.|TRBJ1-2|TRBV11-2
CASSLDGGFNGYTF
TGTGCCAGCAGCTTAGATGGGGGGTTCAATGGCTACACCTTC
>.|TRBD2|TRBJ2-7|TRBV4-1
CASSQPTSAYTEQYF
TGCGCCAGCAGCCAACCAACTAGCGCTTATACGGAGCAGTACTTC